This T cell receptor (beta chain) was captured in a study of T cell responses to AZD1222 COVID-19 vaccine. Study-level results: Clonal diversity was possibly underestimated, and white British individuals and females predominated among donors. Repertoires were obtained only post-peak T cell response.

About this clone: The antigen is unknown.

Generated by immunoSEQ multiplex PCR, the TCRdb table keeps only in-frame clones and is missing some. The sample contains around 80,000 clones, more than 70% of which appear only once. The ends were cut back, 0 bases at V and 0 bases at J, with 9 bases in the middle. The CDR3 has 15 amino acids. Germline CDR1 reads SGHNT; CDR2 reads YYREEE (reference sequence). This receptor was taken from an adult in good health. The V and J genes are TRBV5-4 and TRBJ1-1, with D perhaps TRBD1 (5 bases). The sample here was peripheral blood, taken on day 0 of AZD1222 vaccination. The CDR3 DNA follows: TGTGCCAGCAGCTTGGGGCGGGGGATGAACACTGAAGCTTTCTTT. It is translated as CASSLGRGMNTEAFF.